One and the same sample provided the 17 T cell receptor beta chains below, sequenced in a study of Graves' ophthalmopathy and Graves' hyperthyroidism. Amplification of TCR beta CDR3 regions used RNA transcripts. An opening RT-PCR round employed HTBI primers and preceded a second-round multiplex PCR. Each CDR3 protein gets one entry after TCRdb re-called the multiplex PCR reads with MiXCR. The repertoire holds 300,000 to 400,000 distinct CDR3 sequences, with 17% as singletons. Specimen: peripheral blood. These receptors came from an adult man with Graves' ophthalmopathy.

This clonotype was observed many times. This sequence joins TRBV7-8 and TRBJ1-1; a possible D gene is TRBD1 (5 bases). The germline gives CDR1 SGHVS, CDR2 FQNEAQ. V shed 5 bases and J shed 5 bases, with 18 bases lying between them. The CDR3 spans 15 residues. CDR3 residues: CASSTPLRVPTEAFF. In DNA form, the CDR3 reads TGTGCCAGCAGCACCCCCCTCAGGGTCCCAACTGAAGCTTTCTTT.

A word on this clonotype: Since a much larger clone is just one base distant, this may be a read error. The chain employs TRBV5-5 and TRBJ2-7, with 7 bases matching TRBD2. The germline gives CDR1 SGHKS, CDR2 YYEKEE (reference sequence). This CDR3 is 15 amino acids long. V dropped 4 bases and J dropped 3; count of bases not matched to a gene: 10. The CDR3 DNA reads TGTGCCAGCAGCCCCGGGCGGGAGTTTCTCTACGAGCAGTACTTC. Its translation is CASSPGREFLYEQYF.

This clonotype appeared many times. The CDR3 DNA is TGTGCCAGCAGTTTTTTGGCCGAGAACACTGAAGCTTTCTTT. It yields the protein CASSFLAENTEAFF. The genes are TRBV12-3 or TRBV12-4 and TRBJ1-1; D is unclear. Trimming removed 3 bases from V and 1 base from J, with 9 bases in between. The CDR3 runs 14 residues.

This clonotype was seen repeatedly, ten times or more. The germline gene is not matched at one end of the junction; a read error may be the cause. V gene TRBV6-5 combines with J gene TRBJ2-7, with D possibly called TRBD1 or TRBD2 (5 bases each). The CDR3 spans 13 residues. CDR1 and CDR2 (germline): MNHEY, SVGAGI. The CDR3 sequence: CASSKQDSFEQYF. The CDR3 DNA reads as TGTGCCAGCAGCAAACAGGACTCCTTCGAGCAGTACTTC.

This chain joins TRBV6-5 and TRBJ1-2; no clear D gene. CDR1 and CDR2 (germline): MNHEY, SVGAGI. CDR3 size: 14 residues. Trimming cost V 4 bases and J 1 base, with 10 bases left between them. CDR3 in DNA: TGTGCCAGCAGTTCGGACGGCGGTAACTATGGCTACACCTTC. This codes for CASSSDGGNYGYTF.

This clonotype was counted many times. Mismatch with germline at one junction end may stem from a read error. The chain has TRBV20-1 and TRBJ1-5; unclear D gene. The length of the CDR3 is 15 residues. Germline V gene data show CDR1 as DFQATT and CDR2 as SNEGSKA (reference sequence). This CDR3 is CSAREIGGGNQPQHF. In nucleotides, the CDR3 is TGCAGTGCGAGAGAGATTGGAGGCGGCAATCAGCCCCAGCATTTT.

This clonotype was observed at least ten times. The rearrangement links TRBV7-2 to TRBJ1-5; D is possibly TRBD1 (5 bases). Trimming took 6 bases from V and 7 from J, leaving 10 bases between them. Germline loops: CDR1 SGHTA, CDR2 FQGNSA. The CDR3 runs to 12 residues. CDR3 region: CASSLRGQPQHF. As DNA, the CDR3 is TGTGCCAGCAGTTTACGGGGCCAGCCCCAGCATTTT.

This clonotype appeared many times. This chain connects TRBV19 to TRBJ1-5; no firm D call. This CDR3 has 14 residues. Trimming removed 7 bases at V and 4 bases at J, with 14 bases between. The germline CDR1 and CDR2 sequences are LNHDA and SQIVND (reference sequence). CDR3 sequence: CASTFGGSNQPQHF. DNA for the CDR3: TGTGCCAGTACCTTTGGTGGGAGTAATCAGCCCCAGCATTTT.

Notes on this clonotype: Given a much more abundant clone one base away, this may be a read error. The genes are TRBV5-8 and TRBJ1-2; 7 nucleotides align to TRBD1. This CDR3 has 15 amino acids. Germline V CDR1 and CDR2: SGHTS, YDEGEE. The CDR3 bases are TGTGCCGGCAGCCGAGGGGGCAGAACTAACTATGGCTACACCTTC. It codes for CAGSRGGRTNYGYTF.

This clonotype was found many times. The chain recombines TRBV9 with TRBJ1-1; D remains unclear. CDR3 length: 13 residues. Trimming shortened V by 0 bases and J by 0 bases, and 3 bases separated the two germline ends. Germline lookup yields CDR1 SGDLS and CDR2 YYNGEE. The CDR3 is CASSVALNTEAFF. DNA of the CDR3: TGTGCCAGCAGCGTAGCCCTGAACACTGAAGCTTTCTTT.

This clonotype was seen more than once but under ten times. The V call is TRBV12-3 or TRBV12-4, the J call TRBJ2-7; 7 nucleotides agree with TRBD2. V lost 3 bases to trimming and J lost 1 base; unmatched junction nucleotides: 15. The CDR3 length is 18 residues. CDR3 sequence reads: CASSFSDLSGYKSYEQYF. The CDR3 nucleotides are TGTGCCAGCAGTTTCTCAGACCTTAGCGGGTACAAATCCTACGAGCAGTACTTC.

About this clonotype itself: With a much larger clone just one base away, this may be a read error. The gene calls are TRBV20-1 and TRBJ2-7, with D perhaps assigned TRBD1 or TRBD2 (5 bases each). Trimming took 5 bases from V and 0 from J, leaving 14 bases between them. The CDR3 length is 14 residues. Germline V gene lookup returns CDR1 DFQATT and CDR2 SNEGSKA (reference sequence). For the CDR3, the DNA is TGCAGTGCTCCCAACAGGAGGAGCTCCTACGAGCAGTACTTC. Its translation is CSAPNRRSSYEQYF.

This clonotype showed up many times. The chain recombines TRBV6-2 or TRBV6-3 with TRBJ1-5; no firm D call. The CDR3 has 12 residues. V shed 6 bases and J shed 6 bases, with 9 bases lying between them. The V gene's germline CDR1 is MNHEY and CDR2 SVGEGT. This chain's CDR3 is CASRRNTQPQHF. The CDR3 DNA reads TGTGCCAGCAGACGCAATACTCAGCCCCAGCATTTT.

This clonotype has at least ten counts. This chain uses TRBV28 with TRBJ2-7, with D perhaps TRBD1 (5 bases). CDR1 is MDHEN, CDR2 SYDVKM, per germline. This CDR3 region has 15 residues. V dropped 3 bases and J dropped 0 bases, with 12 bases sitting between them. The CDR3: CASSLLGALSYEQYF. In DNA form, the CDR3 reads TGTGCCAGCAGTTTGCTAGGGGCTCTCTCCTACGAGCAGTACTTC.

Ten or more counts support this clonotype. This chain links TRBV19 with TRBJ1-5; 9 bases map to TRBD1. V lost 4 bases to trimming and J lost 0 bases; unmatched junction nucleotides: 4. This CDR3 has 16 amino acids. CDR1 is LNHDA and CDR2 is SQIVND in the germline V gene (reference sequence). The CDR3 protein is CASSTGQGYSNQPQHF. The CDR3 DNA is TGTGCCAGTAGTACCGGACAGGGGTATAGCAATCAGCCCCAGCATTTT. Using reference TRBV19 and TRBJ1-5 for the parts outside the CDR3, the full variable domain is DGGITQSPKYLFRKEGQNVTLSCEQNLNHDAMYWYRQDPGQGLRLIYYSQIVNDFQKGDIAEGYSVSREKKESFPLTVTSAQKNPTAFYLCASSTGQGYSNQPQHFGDGTRLSIL.

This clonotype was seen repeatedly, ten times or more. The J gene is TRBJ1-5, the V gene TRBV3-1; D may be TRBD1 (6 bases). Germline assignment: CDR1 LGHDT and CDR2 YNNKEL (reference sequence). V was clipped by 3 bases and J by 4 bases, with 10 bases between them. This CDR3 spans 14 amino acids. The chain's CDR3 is CASSQTGPNQPQHF. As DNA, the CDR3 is TGTGCCAGCAGCCAGACAGGCCCTAATCAGCCCCAGCATTTT. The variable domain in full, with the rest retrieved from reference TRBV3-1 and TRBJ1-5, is DTAVSQTPKYLVTQMGNDKSIKCEQNLGHDTMYWYKQDSKKFLKIMFSYNNKELIINETVPNRFSPKSPDKAHLNLHINSLELGDSAVYFCASSQTGPNQPQHFGDGTRLSIL.

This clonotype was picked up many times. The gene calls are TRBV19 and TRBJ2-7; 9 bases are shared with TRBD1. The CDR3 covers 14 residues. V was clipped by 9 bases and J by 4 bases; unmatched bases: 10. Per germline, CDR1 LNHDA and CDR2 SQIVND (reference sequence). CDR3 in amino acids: CASRRDREAYEQYF. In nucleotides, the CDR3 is TGTGCCAGCCGCCGGGACAGGGAAGCGTACGAGCAGTACTTC. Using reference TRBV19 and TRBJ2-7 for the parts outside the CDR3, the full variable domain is DGGITQSPKYLFRKEGQNVTLSCEQNLNHDAMYWYRQDPGQGLRLIYYSQIVNDFQKGDIAEGYSVSREKKESFPLTVTSAQKNPTAFYLCASRRDREAYEQYFGPGTRLTVT.